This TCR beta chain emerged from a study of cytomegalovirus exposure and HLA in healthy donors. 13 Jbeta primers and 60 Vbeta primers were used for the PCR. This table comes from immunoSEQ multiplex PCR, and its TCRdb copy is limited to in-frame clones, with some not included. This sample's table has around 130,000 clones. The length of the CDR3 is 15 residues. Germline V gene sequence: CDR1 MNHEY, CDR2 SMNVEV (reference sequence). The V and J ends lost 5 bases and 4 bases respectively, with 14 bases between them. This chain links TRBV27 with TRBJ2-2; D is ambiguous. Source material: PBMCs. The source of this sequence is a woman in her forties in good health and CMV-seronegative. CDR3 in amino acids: CASSQTVSPTGELFF. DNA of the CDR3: TGTGCCAGCAGTCAAACGGTCTCACCCACCGGGGAGCTGTTTTTT.